The 10 T cell receptor beta chains listed next were all sequenced from one sample in a study of T cells in Graves' hyperthyroidism and ophthalmopathy. TCR beta CDR3 region amplification was performed from RNA transcripts. HTBI primers were employed in a first-round RT-PCR of the TCR CDR3. MiXCR, applied by TCRdb to the multiplex PCR reads, yields one record per CDR3 protein. Among around 250,000 distinct CDR3 sequences listed, about 16% were seen once. Sequencing input: blood. The receptor set was obtained from a woman in her late teens or twenties with Graves' ophthalmopathy.

V gene TRBV20-1 combines with J gene TRBJ2-7, with 10 nucleotides matching TRBD1. Germline V gene sequence: CDR1 DFQATT, CDR2 SNEGSKA (reference sequence). V lost 8 bases to trimming and J lost 5 bases; unmatched junction nucleotides: 9. This CDR3 is built from 13 residues. The CDR3 bases are TGCAGTCCCTTGGACAGGGGGAGAGACGAGCAGTACTTC. Protein product: CSPLDRGRDEQYF.

In its sample, this clonotype was seen many times. At one boundary the junction diverges from the germline segment, which might be a read error. The genes are TRBV7-7 and TRBJ2-2; 8 bases map to TRBD1. Per germline, CDR1 SSHAT and CDR2 FNYEAQ (reference sequence). This CDR3 has 16 residues. The CDR3 here is CASSPLGAGGPGELFF. The CDR3 DNA reads as TGTGCTAGCAGCCCCCTCGGGGCAGGGGGCCCCGGGGAGCTGTTTTTT.

In this sample, this clonotype turned up many times. This sequence joins TRBV30 and TRBJ2-3, with D perhaps TRBD2 (6 bases). The V gene lost 3 bases and the J gene lost 3 bases, with 10 bases spanning the gap. The CDR3 is 13 residues long. CDR1 and CDR2 from the germline V gene are GTSNPN and SVGIG (reference sequence). CDR3: CAWRVGGTDTQYF. CDR3 in DNA: TGTGCCTGGAGGGTGGGGGGAACAGATACGCAGTATTTT.

This clonotype occurred many times. The rearrangement joins TRBV28 to TRBJ1-2; weak D call: TRBD1 (5 bases). CDR3 length equals 14 residues. V lost 2 bases and J 4 bases, leaving 11 bases between the germline ends. Germline lookup yields CDR1 MDHEN and CDR2 SYDVKM. The DNA for the CDR3 is TGTGCCAGCAGTTTAGTGACAGACGCCTATGGCTACACCTTC. This encodes CASSLVTDAYGYTF.

This clonotype was detected ten times or more. V is TRBV2 and J is TRBJ2-3; D remains unclear. Germline CDR1 reads SNHLY; CDR2 reads FYNNEI. Trimming removed 11 bases from V and 0 bases from J, with 15 bases in between. CDR3 length: 14 residues. CDR3 DNA: TGTGCCTCTCGGACGTCCCTGAGCACAGATACGCAGTATTTT. Its protein product is CASRTSLSTDTQYF.

This clonotype was counted many times. This chain connects TRBV7-2 to TRBJ1-1; 10 positions agree with TRBD1. From germline, CDR1 is SGHTA and CDR2 FQGNSA. The junction had 15 bases not matched to a gene; V was cut back by 5 bases and J by 6 bases. The CDR3 is made up of 17 amino acids. The CDR3 here is CASSQTLIRDRGAEAFF. The CDR3 DNA follows: TGTGCCAGCAGCCAAACCTTAATCCGGGACAGGGGCGCTGAAGCTTTCTTT.

Worth noting for this clonotype: Since the CDR3 does not end with the conserved phenylalanine or tryptophan, this likely comes from a read error. The chain recombines TRBV3-1 with TRBJ2-5, with D perhaps TRBD1 or TRBD2 (5 bases each). V was trimmed by 2 bases and J by 5 bases, leaving 12 bases between them. CDR1 is LGHDT, CDR2 YNNKEL, per germline (reference sequence). This CDR3 has 14 amino acids. The CDR3 DNA follows: TGTGCCAGCAGCCAAACCGGGGCCAAGGAGACCCAGTACTCC. Protein sequence: CASSQTGAKETQYS.

This clonotype was recorded at least ten times. The chain has TRBV20-1 and TRBJ2-3; D uncertain. This CDR3 comprises 14 residues. The V end was cut by 2 bases, the J end by 1 base, with 10 bases between. CDR1 DFQATT and CDR2 SNEGSKA come from the germline V gene (reference sequence). The CDR3 region has the DNA TGCAGTGCTAGAATCCAGTTACGCACAGATACGCAGTATTTT. Translation gives CSARIQLRTDTQYF.

As regards this clonotype: The CDR3 ends on some other residue instead of the conserved phenylalanine or tryptophan, so this is likely a read error. The J gene is TRBJ2-3, the V gene TRBV19; 10 bases match TRBD2. This CDR3 is 18 amino acids long. From germline, CDR1 is LNHDA and CDR2 SQIVND (reference sequence). V was pared by 2 bases and J by 3 bases, with 11 bases of the junction left unmatched. CDR3 amino acids: CASSISSGRALFTDTQYY. The CDR3, as DNA: TGTGCCAGTAGTATATCCAGCGGGAGGGCCTTGTTTACAGATACGCAGTATTAT.

This clonotype was seen many times. The chain employs TRBV6-2 or TRBV6-3 and TRBJ2-7; 8 bases line up with TRBD2. Germline-derived CDR1 and CDR2 are MNHEY and SVGEGT. This CDR3 spans 14 amino acids. V gave up 0 bases and J gave up 2 bases; unmatched junction bases: 0. The CDR3 is CASSYSTSAYEQYF. The CDR3 nucleotides are TGTGCCAGCAGTTACTCGACTAGCGCCTACGAGCAGTACTTC.